This TCR beta chain derives from a study of identical twins. Study-level findings and limits: Whereas memory repertoires showed no such difference, abundant cord blood beta clonotypes carried fewer insertions.

Via MiXCR, TCRdb re-called the 5' RACE reads, giving one row per CDR3 protein. The table includes 500,000 to 550,000 distinct CDR3 sequences, roughly 21% detected once. This clonotype appeared many times. The antigen remains undetermined. Another study also made use of these data, one on T cells expressing NK-cell markers.

The TCR comes from a young woman in good health. The sequenced sample consisted of CD4+ T cells sorted from blood.

CDR3 coding DNA: TGTGCCAGCTCACGGACTAGCGGGAGAGGGGAGACCCAGTACTTC. Its translation is CASSRTSGRGETQYF. This chain uses TRBV12-3 or TRBV12-4 with TRBJ2-5, with 13 bases lining up with TRBD2. The CDR3 runs to 15 residues. V shed 8 bases, J shed 5 bases, and the junction held 8 bases outside the gene matches.